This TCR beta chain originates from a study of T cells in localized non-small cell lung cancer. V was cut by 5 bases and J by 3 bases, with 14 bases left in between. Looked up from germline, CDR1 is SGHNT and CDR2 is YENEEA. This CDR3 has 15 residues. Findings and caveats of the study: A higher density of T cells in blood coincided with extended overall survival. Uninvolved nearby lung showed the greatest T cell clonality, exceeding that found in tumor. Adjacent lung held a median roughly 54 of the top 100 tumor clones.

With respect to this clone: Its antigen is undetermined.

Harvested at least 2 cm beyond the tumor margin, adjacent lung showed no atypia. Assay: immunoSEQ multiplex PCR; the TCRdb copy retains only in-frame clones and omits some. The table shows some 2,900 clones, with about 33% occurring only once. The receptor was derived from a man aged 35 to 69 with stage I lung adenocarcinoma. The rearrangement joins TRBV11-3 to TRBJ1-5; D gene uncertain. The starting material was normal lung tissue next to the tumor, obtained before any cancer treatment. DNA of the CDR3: TGTGCCAGCAGCGCGAACGGAGGGCTCAATCAGCCCCAGCATTTT. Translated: CASSANGGLNQPQHF.